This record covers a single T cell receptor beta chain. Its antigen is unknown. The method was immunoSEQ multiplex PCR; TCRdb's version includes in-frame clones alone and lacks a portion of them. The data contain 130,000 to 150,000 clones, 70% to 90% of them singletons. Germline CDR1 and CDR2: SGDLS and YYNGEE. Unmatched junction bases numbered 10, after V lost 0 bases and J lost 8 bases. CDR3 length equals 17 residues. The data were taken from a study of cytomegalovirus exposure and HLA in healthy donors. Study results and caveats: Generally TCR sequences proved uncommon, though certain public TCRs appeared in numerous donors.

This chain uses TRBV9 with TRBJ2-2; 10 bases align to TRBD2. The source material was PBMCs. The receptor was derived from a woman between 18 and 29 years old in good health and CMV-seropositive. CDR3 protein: CASSVGWSGRASGELFF. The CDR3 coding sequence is TGTGCCAGCAGCGTAGGTTGGAGCGGGAGGGCCTCGGGGGAGCTGTTTTTT.